This T cell receptor (beta chain) is drawn from a study of PD-L1 blockade in urothelial cancer. Study summary: Patients had received 0 to 3 prior chemotherapy regimens. Once treatment had started, blood was analyzed at 3 weeks (second dose) and again at 6 weeks. Per blood sample, T cells had a median of around 140,000.

V was cut by 0 bases and J by 1 base, with 13 bases left in between. The CDR3 is 16 amino acids. Per the germline V gene, CDR1 is SGHRS and CDR2 is YFSETQ. A total of 1 to 8 samples per patient were collected pretreatment and on-treatment. Profiled with immunoSEQ multiplex PCR; TCRdb holds only in-frame clones, not every one. The top ten hold about 31% of the sample, which has around 30,000 clones, 75% to 85% seen once. The J gene is TRBJ2-5, the V gene TRBV5-1; D is ambiguous. The receptor was isolated from a man in his fifties or sixties with urothelial cancer. The sample in question was PBMCs, obtained around atezolizumab (anti-PD-L1) treatment. Here the CDR3 reads CASSLGPSVAQETQYF. The CDR3 nucleotides read TGCGCCAGCAGCTTGGGGCCCTCAGTGGCCCAAGAGACCCAGTACTTC.